Below, 24 T cell receptor beta chains from the same sample are listed, as sequenced in a study of blood T cell repertoires in COVID-19. Sequenced by immunoSEQ multiplex PCR; TCRdb stores in-frame clones only, minus some. The table lists about 110,000 clones, around 80% of them singletons, with more than 5.5% in the top ten. What was sequenced was peripheral blood. The receptors stem from a man at least 80 years old with COVID-19, enrolled during active disease.

J is TRBJ2-7 and V is TRBV28, with TRBD1 identical over 9 bases. Germline V gene sequence: CDR1 MDHEN, CDR2 SYDVKM. V gave up 6 bases and J gave up 5 bases; unmatched junction bases: 8. CDR3 length equals 14 residues. The CDR3 sequence is CASRTGQGTNEQYF. CDR3 bases: TGTGCCAGCAGGACCGGACAGGGGACCAACGAGCAGTACTTC.

The V call is TRBV30, the J call TRBJ1-2; weak D call: TRBD1 (5 bases). This CDR3 comprises 13 residues. V lost 3 bases and J lost 4, with 12 bases in between. Germline V gene lookup returns CDR1 GTSNPN and CDR2 SVGIG (reference sequence). CDR3 in amino acids: CAWSLTVSYGYTF. The CDR3 nucleotides are TGTGCCTGGAGCCTGACAGTCTCCTATGGCTACACCTTC.

The table lists this clone with a few counts. The chain uses TRBV5-4 and TRBJ2-6; unclear D gene. The CDR3 spans 15 residues. The germline CDR1 and CDR2 sequences are SGHNT and YYREEE (reference sequence). Trimming left V 0 bases short and J 1 base short, with 5 bases between. For the CDR3, the DNA is TGTGCCAGCAGCTTGGATCAGTCTGGGGCCAACGTCCTGACTTTC. It specifies CASSLDQSGANVLTF.

This chain uses TRBV18 with TRBJ1-2; D gene ambiguous. This CDR3 has 15 amino acids. Germline V gene sequence: CDR1 KGHSH, CDR2 LQKENI. The ends were cut back, 3 bases at V and 0 bases at J, with 11 bases in the middle. CDR3 DNA sequence: TGTGCCAGCTCACCGCCGGTGGACTCTAACTATGGCTACACCTTC. It encodes CASSPPVDSNYGYTF.

The V call is TRBV7-3, the J call TRBJ2-1, with TRBD2 as a possible D gene (5 bases). The CDR3 sequence is 14 residues long. Germline V gene lookup returns CDR1 SGHTA and CDR2 FQGTGA. Trimming took 5 bases from V and 5 from J, leaving 13 bases between them. Written as DNA, the CDR3 is TGTGCCAGCAGCCCCACTAGATCTAACAATGAGCAGTTCTTC. Translated, it gives CASSPTRSNNEQFF.

This clone appeared once. The V and J genes are TRBV19 and TRBJ2-2; a possible D gene is TRBD2 (5 bases). The ends were cut back, 6 bases at V and 5 bases at J, with 19 bases in the middle. Germline V gives CDR1 LNHDA, CDR2 SQIVND (reference sequence). The CDR3 covers 16 residues. The CDR3 sequence is CASRPAQVSGTGELFF. CDR3 bases: TGTGCCAGTAGGCCAGCTCAAGTCTCGGGGACCGGGGAGCTGTTTTTT.

The chain is built from TRBV19 and TRBJ1-5, with D possibly being TRBD1 (6 bases). The V gene's germline CDR1 is LNHDA and CDR2 SQIVND (reference sequence). The CDR3 has 15 residues. Trimming left V 4 bases short and J 5 bases short, with 15 bases between. The CDR3 region has the DNA TGTGCCAGTAGTAGTAAACAGGGAGGGGATCAGCCCCAGCATTTT. Translated: CASSSKQGGDQPQHF. Complete variable domain (other parts from reference TRBV19 and TRBJ1-5): DGGITQSPKYLFRKEGQNVTLSCEQNLNHDAMYWYRQDPGQGLRLIYYSQIVNDFQKGDIAEGYSVSREKKESFPLTVTSAQKNPTAFYLCASSSKQGGDQPQHFGDGTRLSIL.

The chain has TRBV2 and TRBJ2-5, with D possibly TRBD2 on 5 matching bases. The germline CDR1 and CDR2 sequences are SNHLY and FYNNEI. The ends were cut back, 4 bases at V and 9 bases at J, with 18 bases in the middle. This CDR3 region has 14 residues. The CDR3 DNA reads TGTGCCAGCAGTGTCCCATCTATTGCCGGGGCCCAGTACTTC. Its translation is CASSVPSIAGAQYF. The entire variable domain, with the rest obtained from reference TRBV2 and TRBJ2-5, is as follows: EPEVTQTPSHQVTQMGQEVILRCVPISNHLYFYWYRQILGQKVEFLVSFYNNEISEKSEIFDDQFSVERPDGSNFTLKIRSTKLEDSAMYFCASSVPSIAGAQYFGPGTRLLVL.

The chain is built from TRBV5-8 and TRBJ1-5, with D perhaps matching TRBD1 (5 bases). The CDR3 contains 15 residues. The V gene's germline CDR1 is SGHTS and CDR2 YDEGEE. Trimming stripped 0 bases from V and 3 bases from J, with 10 bases between. The DNA of the CDR3 is TGTGCCAGCAGCTTGGGCAGGGCGTACAATCAGCCCCAGCATTTT. It specifies CASSLGRAYNQPQHF. Complete variable domain (other parts from reference TRBV5-8 and TRBJ1-5): EAGVTQSPTHLIKTRGQQATLRCSPISGHTSVYWYQQALGLGLQFLLWYDEGEERNRGNFPPRFSGRQFPNYSSELNVNALELEDSALYLCASSLGRAYNQPQHFGDGTRLSIL.

This clone was found once. The chain recombines TRBV6-4 with TRBJ2-7; 13 positions match TRBD2. After removal of 2 bases from V and 4 bases from J, the junction contained 11 bases not matched to a gene. The CDR3 spans 18 residues. Germline CDR1 reads MRHNA; CDR2 reads SNTAGT. In nucleotides, the CDR3 is TGTGCCAGCAGTGACCCTCAACTGGGACTAGCGGGACCTTACGAGCAGTACTTC. Encoded protein: CASSDPQLGLAGPYEQYF.

The genes are TRBV2 and TRBJ2-5, with a tentative D call TRBD2 (5 bases). V was clipped by 6 bases and J by 5 bases, with 10 bases between them. The germline V gene encodes CDR1 SNHLY and CDR2 FYNNEI. The CDR3 totals 12 residues. The chain's CDR3 is CASRLGWETQYF. Here the CDR3 DNA reads TGTGCCAGCAGACTAGGTTGGGAGACCCAGTACTTC.

This clone was counted once. V is TRBV20-1 and J is TRBJ2-5; D remains ambiguous. V dropped 3 bases and J dropped 1 base, with 9 bases sitting between them. Looked up from germline, CDR1 is DFQATT and CDR2 is SNEGSKA (reference sequence). This CDR3 contains 13 residues. CDR3 sequence: CSASRGAQETQYF. The CDR3 DNA follows: TGCAGTGCTAGTCGAGGAGCCCAAGAGACCCAGTACTTC.

The V and J genes are TRBV2 and TRBJ2-3, with D possibly TRBD1 on 5 matching bases. With 8 bases removed from V and 5 bases from J, the gap between germline ends came to 8 bases. There are 11 residues in the CDR3. Germline values: CDR1 SNHLY, CDR2 FYNNEI. DNA of the CDR3: TGTGCCAGCGAAAGGGGAGATACGCAGTATTTT. Residues: CASERGDTQYF.

This chain connects TRBV7-8 to TRBJ1-3; possibly TRBD1 for D (6 bases). The germline V gene encodes CDR1 SGHVS and CDR2 FQNEAQ. V shed 7 bases and J shed 2 bases, with 9 bases lying between them. CDR3 length: 13 amino acids. CDR3 in DNA: TGTGCCAGCATGGCAGGGGCTGGAAACACCATATATTTT. This sequence encodes CASMAGAGNTIYF.

This clone was counted a single time. This sequence joins TRBV28 and TRBJ2-4, with D perhaps TRBD2 (6 bases). Germline CDR1 reads MDHEN; CDR2 reads SYDVKM. Trimming left V 2 bases short and J 4 bases short, with 9 bases between. The CDR3 totals 14 residues. The CDR3 reads CASSLGGAKNIQYF. CDR3 nucleotides: TGTGCCAGCAGTTTAGGAGGGGCGAAAAACATTCAGTACTTC.

The chain links TRBV7-9 to TRBJ1-4; 7 bases are shared with TRBD1. The V segment lost 3 bases and the J segment 7 bases; nucleotides outside the gene matches: 11. The CDR3 runs 16 residues. CDR1 and CDR2 from the germline V gene are SEHNR and FQNEAQ (reference sequence). As DNA, the CDR3 is TGTGCCAGCAGCTTTAGACAGGGCGGGGCCGGTGAAAAACTGTTTTTT. This gives the protein CASSFRQGGAGEKLFF.

In DNA form, the CDR3 reads TGTGCCAGCAGCGCGCAGGGAGGGCGGGACTATGGCTACACCTTC. This encodes CASSAQGGRDYGYTF. The chain employs TRBV5-5 and TRBJ1-2, with TRBD1 as a possible D gene (5 bases). Per germline, CDR1 SGHKS and CDR2 YYEKEE (reference sequence). This CDR3 is 15 amino acids long. Trimming removed 4 bases at V and 3 bases at J, with 16 bases between.

This chain links TRBV28 with TRBJ1-6; D might be TRBD1 (5 bases). CDR1 and CDR2 from the germline V gene are MDHEN and SYDVKM. V lost 7 bases and J lost 7, with 11 bases in between. The CDR3 sequence is 13 residues long. CDR3 residues: CASTQENNSPLHF. CDR3 DNA sequence: TGTGCCAGCACACAGGAGAACAATTCACCCCTCCACTTT.

The chain employs TRBV15 and TRBJ2-7; 8 nucleotides match TRBD2. Per the germline V gene, CDR1 is LNHNV and CDR2 is YYDKDF (reference sequence). J gave up 4 bases and V 4 bases, and 6 bases lay outside the gene matches. CDR3 length: 14 residues. The CDR3 DNA sequence: TGTGCCACCAGCAAAAGCGGGAGTGGATACGAGCAGTACTTC. Translated: CATSKSGSGYEQYF.

This clone was observed once. This sequence joins TRBV19 and TRBJ1-2, with 8 positions matching TRBD1. Per the germline V gene, CDR1 is LNHDA and CDR2 is SQIVND (reference sequence). The V gene end was trimmed by 4 bases and the J gene end by 4 bases; junction bases not matched to a gene: 5. There are 14 residues in the CDR3. The CDR3 sequence: CASSRGQAGYGYTF. For the CDR3, the DNA is TGTGCCAGTAGTAGGGGACAGGCGGGCTATGGCTACACCTTC.

The CDR3 loop reads CASSHTSGRAYNEQFF. DNA for the CDR3: TGTGCCAGCAGTCATACTAGCGGGAGGGCCTACAATGAGCAGTTCTTC. V gene TRBV6-2 or TRBV6-3 combines with J gene TRBJ2-1; 13 bases match TRBD2. Germline CDR1 reads MNHEY; CDR2 reads SVGEGT. The CDR3 contains 16 residues. Trimming at V came to 5 bases and at J to 2 bases, leaving 3 bases not matched to a gene.

The chain uses TRBV27 and TRBJ2-3, with D tentatively TRBD1 (6 bases). Between the trimmed V and J ends, which lost 2 bases and 1 base, there was a span of 7 bases. The CDR3 runs 14 residues. Germline V gene data show CDR1 as MNHEY and CDR2 as SMNVEV (reference sequence). CDR3 loop: CASSLNRGTDTQYF. Written as DNA, the CDR3 is TGTGCCAGCAGTTTAAACAGGGGCACAGATACGCAGTATTTT.

The chain employs TRBV4-1 and TRBJ2-3; no reliable D call. The CDR3 runs 14 residues. Per germline, CDR1 MGHRA and CDR2 YSYEKL. V dropped 1 base and J dropped 4 bases, with 9 bases sitting between them. The CDR3 DNA is TGCGCCAGCAGCCAAGCCCCAGGCCCAGATACGCAGTATTTT. Protein sequence: CASSQAPGPDTQYF.

The V call is TRBV6-1, the J call TRBJ2-2; D may be TRBD1 (7 bases). CDR3 length: 14 residues. Between the trimmed V and J ends, which lost 7 bases and 5 bases, there was a span of 14 bases. Germline values: CDR1 MNHNS, CDR2 SASEGT. The CDR3 DNA sequence: TGTGCCAGCAAGGAACAGGGGAGGACCGGGGAGCTGTTTTTT. Encoded protein: CASKEQGRTGELFF.